Following are 8 T cell receptor beta chains from one sample sequenced in a study of cytomegalovirus exposure and HLA in healthy donors. Both 60 Vbeta primers and 13 Jbeta primers went into the PCR. Some clones are missing from TCRdb's copy, which holds only in-frame ones; the method was immunoSEQ multiplex PCR. The profile shows some 180,000 clones, 81% of them singletons. What was sequenced was PBMCs. These receptor sequences come from a man aged 35-49 years in good health and CMV-seropositive.

J is TRBJ2-6 and V is TRBV21-1; TRBD2, the table's D call, lacks a check against the DNA. TRBV21-1 is a listed pseudogene. The CDR3 covers 16 residues. In nucleotides, the CDR3 is TGTGCCAGCAGCAAAGCGCTGAGGGCCTGGGCCAACGTCCTGACTTTC. Translated: CASSKALRAWANVLTF.

This clone has only a few counts. The J gene is TRBJ1-3, the V gene TRBV6-6, with 9 bases that match TRBD1. The V gene's germline CDR1 is MNHNY and CDR2 SVGAGI (reference sequence). V dropped 7 bases and J dropped 6; count of bases not matched to a gene: 7. The CDR3 has 14 residues. The CDR3 sequence: CASTQGQGVNTIYF. CDR3 nucleotide sequence: TGTGCCAGCACCCAGGGACAGGGCGTAAACACCATATATTTT.

The chain recombines TRBV4-1 with TRBJ2-7, with 9 bases aligning to TRBD1. CDR1 MGHRA and CDR2 YSYEKL come from the germline V gene. The CDR3 extends over 16 amino acids. After removal of 0 bases from V and 0 bases from J, the junction contained 3 bases not matched to a gene. The chain's CDR3 is CASSQDGTGSSYEQYF. DNA of the CDR3: TGCGCCAGCAGCCAAGACGGGACAGGGAGCTCCTACGAGCAGTACTTC.

This clone has a single count. The rearrangement joins TRBV25-1 to TRBJ1-2, with D perhaps TRBD1 (5 bases). Germline V gene sequence: CDR1 MGHDK, CDR2 SYGVNS. The CDR3 length is 15 residues. V lost 3 bases to trimming and J lost 0 bases, with 11 bases between them. The CDR3 region is CASSDQTAPNYGYTF. CDR3 DNA: TGTGCCAGCAGTGACCAGACAGCCCCTAACTATGGCTACACCTTC.

The gene calls are TRBV4-2 and TRBJ2-3, with TRBD2 matching over 11 bases. V shed 0 bases and J 4 bases; nucleotides not matched to a gene: 3. Germline CDR1 and CDR2: LGHNA and YNFKEQ. The CDR3 runs to 16 residues. The CDR3 reads CASSQDGTSGSDTQYF. For the CDR3, the DNA is TGTGCCAGCAGCCAAGACGGGACTAGCGGTTCAGATACGCAGTATTTT.

The J gene is TRBJ2-7, the V gene TRBV6-5; D is possibly TRBD1 (5 bases). Trimming cost V 5 bases and J 2 bases, with 13 bases left between them. CDR1 is MNHEY and CDR2 is SVGAGI in the germline V gene. This CDR3 region has 14 residues. The CDR3 loop reads CASSLLAGTYEQYF. In DNA form, the CDR3 reads TGTGCCAGCAGTCTTCTGGCAGGGACCTACGAGCAGTACTTC.

V and J are TRBV6-5 and TRBJ1-2; 9 nucleotides line up with TRBD1. There are 14 residues in the CDR3. With V trimmed by 6 bases and J by 4 bases, 6 bases remained unmatched. Germline V gene lookup returns CDR1 MNHEY and CDR2 SVGAGI. CDR3 nucleotides: TGTGCCAGCAGGGTGGACAGGGGTAGCTATGGCTACACCTTC. Its protein product is CASRVDRGSYGYTF.

A few counts support this clone. The V and J genes are TRBV7-2 and TRBJ2-3; 14 bases fit TRBD2. This CDR3 has 18 amino acids. V dropped 0 bases and J dropped 11; count of bases not matched to a gene: 13. Germline assignment: CDR1 SGHTA and CDR2 FQGNSA. CDR3 DNA: TGTGCCAGCAGCTTAGCGCCCGGGACTAGCGGGAGCCCACCAAAGCAGTATTTT. Translating gives CASSLAPGTSGSPPKQYF.